There are a few counts of the clone carrying this T cell receptor (beta chain). The antigen is not known. The sample belongs to a study of beta chain features in type 1 diabetes. Notes on the study in general: For Type 1 diabetes patients, all four CD4+ subsets carried TCRB CDR3s that were moderately but significantly shorter.

What was sequenced were expressed TCRB transcripts, since all of the isolated RNA had been reverse transcribed. TCRdb's copy holds only in-frame clones and misses some; the assay was immunoSEQ multiplex PCR. The sample carries about 700,000 clones, roughly 13% recorded once. Germline-derived CDR1 and CDR2 are MNHNS and SASEGT. The V and J ends lost 6 bases and 1 base respectively, with 4 bases between them. This CDR3 region has 12 residues. The source is a man younger than 35 with type 1 diabetes. The chain recombines TRBV6-1 with TRBJ1-5; D gene ambiguous. Sequencing was performed on naive CD4+ T cells from blood. DNA for the CDR3: TGTGCCAGCAGACCCAGCAATCAGCCCCAGCATTTT. Protein: CASRPSNQPQHF.